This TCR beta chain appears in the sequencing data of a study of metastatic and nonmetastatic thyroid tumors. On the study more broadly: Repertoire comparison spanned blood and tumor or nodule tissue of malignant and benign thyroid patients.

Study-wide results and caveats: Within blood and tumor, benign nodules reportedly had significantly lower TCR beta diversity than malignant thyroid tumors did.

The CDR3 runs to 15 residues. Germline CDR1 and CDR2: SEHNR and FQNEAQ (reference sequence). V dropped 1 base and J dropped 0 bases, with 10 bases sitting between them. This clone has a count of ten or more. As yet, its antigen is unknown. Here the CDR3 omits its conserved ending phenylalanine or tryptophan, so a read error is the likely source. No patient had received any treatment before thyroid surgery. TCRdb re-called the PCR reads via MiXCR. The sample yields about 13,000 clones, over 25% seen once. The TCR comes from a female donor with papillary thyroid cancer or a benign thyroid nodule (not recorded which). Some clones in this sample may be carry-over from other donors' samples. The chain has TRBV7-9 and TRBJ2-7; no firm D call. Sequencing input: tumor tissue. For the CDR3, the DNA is TGTGCCAGCAGCTTAGGGGCCGCTAGCTCCTACGAGCAGTACTCC. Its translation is CASSLGAASSYEQYS.